The sample holds a few counts of the clone carrying this TCR beta chain. As yet, its antigen is unknown. This CDR3 spans 16 amino acids. It was with unique molecular identifiers that the TCRbeta library was prepared. From the PCR reads, TCRdb called clonotypes with MiXCR, one entry per CDR3 protein. Among hundreds of thousands of distinct CDR3 sequences listed, around 13% were seen once. This record belongs to a study of T-cell reconstitution after alpha-beta-depleted transplantation in children. Study-level findings and limits: The study traced high day-60 TCRbeta diversity in some patients to surviving recipient T cells and thymic progenitors. Alpha-beta T cells present about two months after transplant were reported to originate from several hundred expanded graft clones.

The clonotype originates from a girl aged 2 to 9 with congenital amegakaryocytic thrombocytopenia, due to receive a stem cell transplant. Sequencing was performed on PBMCs, taken before TCRalphabeta/CD19-depleted stem cell transplant. The gene calls are TRBV21-1 and TRBJ2-2; the D call in the table, TRBD2, was not verified against the DNA. TRBV21-1 is a recognized pseudogene. CDR3 bases: TGTGCCAGCAGCAAAGGACCAGCGGGGAACACCGGGGAGCTGTTTTTT. The encoded protein is CASSKGPAGNTGELFF.